Listed below are T cell receptor beta chains from one sample, sequenced in a study of cytomegalovirus exposure and HLA in healthy donors. The table came from immunoSEQ multiplex PCR; TCRdb's copy has only in-frame clones and leaves some out. The sample totals 75,000 to 100,000 clones; its top ten clones hold approximately 1.5%. The sample was PBMCs. Source of these receptors: a woman aged 55-75 years in good health and CMV-seronegative. The CDR3 runs from the conserved cysteine through the conserved F or W. A D gene is named only where the DNA matches it firmly.

D gene: TRBD1
V gene: TRBV14
J gene: TRBJ2-1
CDR3 DNA: TGTGCCAGCAGCCAACTCAACAGGGGTGGGCAGACTGAGCAGTTCTTC
CDR3 protein: CASSQLNRGGQTEQFF

D gene: TRBD2
V gene: TRBV9
J gene: TRBJ2-1
CDR3 DNA: TGTGCCAGCAGCGTCTACATCGGGACTAGCCGGAGTAGGGGCAATGAGCAGTTCTTC
CDR3 protein: CASSVYIGTSRSRGNEQFF

D gene: .
V gene: TRBV28
J gene: TRBJ2-7
CDR3 DNA: TGTGCCAGCAGAGAAAGTGGTCAGGGGGGCAACGAGCAGTACTTC
CDR3 protein: CASRESGQGGNEQYF

D gene: TRBD2
V gene: TRBV5-1
J gene: TRBJ2-3
CDR3 DNA: TGCGCCAGCAGCCAACTAGCGGGAGGCCCCTCGGATACGCAGTATTTT
CDR3 protein: CASSQLAGGPSDTQYF

D gene: .
V gene: TRBV7-2
J gene: TRBJ1-1
CDR3 DNA: TGTGCCAGCAGCCCTAGGCTTGGGAACACTGAAGCTTTCTTT
CDR3 protein: CASSPRLGNTEAFF

D gene: .
V gene: TRBV28
J gene: TRBJ2-6
CDR3 DNA: TGTGCCAGCAGTCGTACCTACTCTGGGGCCAACGTCCTGACTTTC
CDR3 protein: CASSRTYSGANVLTF

D gene: .
V gene: TRBV28
J gene: TRBJ1-2
CDR3 DNA: TGTGCCAGCACCACTTTGGGGCTACTTCATGGCTACACCTTC
CDR3 protein: CASTTLGLLHGYTF

D gene: TRBD1
V gene: TRBV6-6
J gene: TRBJ2-1
CDR3 DNA: TGTGCCAGCAGCGACGCTGGGACAGCATCATTATATGAGCAGTTCTTC
CDR3 protein: CASSDAGTASLYEQFF

D gene: .
V gene: TRBV7-6
J gene: TRBJ2-1
CDR3 DNA: TGTGCCAGCAGCCCCAGGGTAGATTATGAGCAGTTCTTC
CDR3 protein: CASSPRVDYEQFF

D gene: TRBD2
V gene: TRBV28
J gene: TRBJ2-3
CDR3 DNA: TGTGCCAGCAGTCTTAGCGGGACGGCAGATACGCAGTATTTT
CDR3 protein: CASSLSGTADTQYF

D gene: .
V gene: TRBV5-5
J gene: TRBJ2-7
CDR3 DNA: TGTGCCAGCAGCCAGTACGAGCAGTACTTC
CDR3 protein: CASSQYEQYF

D gene: TRBD1
V gene: TRBV19
J gene: TRBJ2-1
CDR3 DNA: TGTGCCAGTAACCGAAGACAGGGGTACAATGAGCAGTTCTTC
CDR3 protein: CASNRRQGYNEQFF

D gene: TRBD2
V gene: TRBV6-1
J gene: TRBJ2-3
CDR3 DNA: TGTGCCAGCCGCCGGGACTACTCAGATACGCAGTATTTT
CDR3 protein: CASRRDYSDTQYF

D gene: .
V gene: TRBV11-2
J gene: TRBJ1-2
CDR3 DNA: TGTGCCAGCAGCTTAGATTGGGGAGGGGGCTACACCTTC
CDR3 protein: CASSLDWGGGYTF

D gene: .
V gene: TRBV6-5
J gene: TRBJ2-3
CDR3 DNA: TGTGCCAGCAAACTAGGTTACACAGATACGCAGTATTTT
CDR3 protein: CASKLGYTDTQYF

D gene: .
V gene: TRBV11-2
J gene: TRBJ1-3
CDR3 DNA: TGTGCCAGCAGCTTAGGGACACTTGGAAACACCATATATTTT
CDR3 protein: CASSLGTLGNTIYF

D gene: .
V gene: TRBV19
J gene: TRBJ1-1
CDR3 DNA: TGTGCCAGTAGTTTTAGTAACACTGAAGCTTTCTTT
CDR3 protein: CASSFSNTEAFF

D gene: .
V gene: TRBV5-8
J gene: TRBJ1-5
CDR3 DNA: TGTGCCAGCAGCTCGACACTCCCCAATCAGCCCCAGCATTTT
CDR3 protein: CASSSTLPNQPQHF

D gene: TRBD1
V gene: TRBV6-1
J gene: TRBJ1-3
CDR3 DNA: TGTGCCAGCCGGGACAGGGGTGGAAACACCATATATTTT
CDR3 protein: CASRDRGGNTIYF

D gene: .
V gene: TRBV10-3
J gene: TRBJ2-1
CDR3 DNA: TGTGCCATCAGTGGGCAGGGAGGTATAGGTGAGCAGTTCTTC
CDR3 protein: CAISGQGGIGEQFF

D gene: TRBD2
V gene: TRBV15
J gene: TRBJ2-3
CDR3 DNA: TGTGCCACCAGCAGAGTCGAGGGCAGCGGGAGGGCAACAGATACGCAGTATTTT
CDR3 protein: CATSRVEGSGRATDTQYF

D gene: .
V gene: TRBV7-2
J gene: TRBJ2-7
CDR3 DNA: TGTGCCAGCAGCTTAGGGCAGGCCTACTACGAGCAGTACTTC
CDR3 protein: CASSLGQAYYEQYF

D gene: .
V gene: TRBV7-9
J gene: TRBJ1-2
CDR3 DNA: TGTGCCAGCAGCTTAACCCCCCACGAGCTAAACTATGGCTACACCTTC
CDR3 protein: CASSLTPHELNYGYTF

D gene: .
V gene: TRBV6-4
J gene: TRBJ2-1
CDR3 DNA: TGTGCCAGCAGTGCCCAATACCAGAACAATGAGCAGTTCTTC
CDR3 protein: CASSAQYQNNEQFF

D gene: TRBD1
V gene: TRBV13
J gene: TRBJ2-2
CDR3 DNA: TGTGCCAGCAGGGACAGGGATCTCGAAACCGGGGAGCTGTTTTTT
CDR3 protein: CASRDRDLETGELFF

D gene: TRBD1
V gene: TRBV19
J gene: TRBJ2-7
CDR3 DNA: TGTGCCAGTAGTATAATACAGGGGGCCTCCGAGCAGTACTTC
CDR3 protein: CASSIIQGASEQYF

D gene: TRBD2
V gene: TRBV28
J gene: TRBJ2-1
CDR3 DNA: TGTGCCAGCAGCCCCCTAGCGGGAGTATCCAATGAGCAGTTCTTC
CDR3 protein: CASSPLAGVSNEQFF

D gene: TRBD1
V gene: TRBV27
J gene: TRBJ1-2
CDR3 DNA: TGTGCCAGCAGTCGATTACAGGGGGCCCTTAACTATGGCTACACCTTC
CDR3 protein: CASSRLQGALNYGYTF

D gene: TRBD2
V gene: TRBV5-4
J gene: TRBJ2-1
CDR3 DNA: TGTGCCAGCAGCATCGGACTAGCGGGAGGGCCCTACAATGAGCAGTTCTTC
CDR3 protein: CASSIGLAGGPYNEQFF

D gene: .
V gene: TRBV4-3
J gene: TRBJ2-5
CDR3 DNA: TGCGCCAGCAGCCGGACAAGGCGAGAGACCCAGTACTTC
CDR3 protein: CASSRTRRETQYF

D gene: .
V gene: TRBV28
J gene: TRBJ1-3
CDR3 DNA: TGTGCCAGCAGTTTATCCTCTCCAGGGAGGTCTGGAAACACCATATATTTT
CDR3 protein: CASSLSSPGRSGNTIYF

D gene: .
V gene: TRBV25-1
J gene: TRBJ2-7
CDR3 DNA: TGTGCCAGCGGGGCAGTCGACTCCTACGAGCAGTACTTC
CDR3 protein: CASGAVDSYEQYF

D gene: TRBD2
V gene: TRBV19
J gene: TRBJ2-7
CDR3 DNA: TGTGCCAGTAGTACTTCTATAGCGGGAGGGCGTGAGCAGTACTTC
CDR3 protein: CASSTSIAGGREQYF

D gene: TRBD2
V gene: TRBV11-3
J gene: TRBJ2-7
CDR3 DNA: TGTGCCAGCAGCAATAGCGGGAGGGCCTACGAGCAGTACTTC
CDR3 protein: CASSNSGRAYEQYF

D gene: .
V gene: TRBV10-3
J gene: TRBJ1-1
CDR3 DNA: TGTGCCGTCAGCGGGGTCCAGAGGACTGAAGCTTTCTTT
CDR3 protein: CAVSGVQRTEAFF

D gene: TRBD1
V gene: TRBV5-4
J gene: TRBJ2-5
CDR3 DNA: TGTGCCAGCAGCTTGTTCCGGACAGGGGACGAGACCCAGTACTTC
CDR3 protein: CASSLFRTGDETQYF

D gene: .
V gene: TRBV7-9
J gene: TRBJ2-7
CDR3 DNA: TGTGCCAGCAGCCGAGAATACGAGCAGTACTTC
CDR3 protein: CASSREYEQYF

D gene: TRBD1
V gene: TRBV7-2
J gene: TRBJ1-4
CDR3 DNA: TGTGCCAGCAGTCGTGGACAGGAGGAAAAACTGTTTTTT
CDR3 protein: CASSRGQEEKLFF

D gene: TRBD1
V gene: TRBV7-9
J gene: TRBJ1-1
CDR3 DNA: TGTGCCAGCAGCTTACAGGGGGAGAGTACTGAAGCTTTCTTT
CDR3 protein: CASSLQGESTEAFF

D gene: TRBD2
V gene: TRBV7-3
J gene: TRBJ2-3
CDR3 DNA: TGTGCCAGCAGCTTAAGACTAGCGGACACAGATACGCAGTATTTT
CDR3 protein: CASSLRLADTDTQYF